This T cell receptor (beta chain) came from a study of blood T cells in healthy people across ages. Trimming shortened V by 0 bases and J by 2 bases, and 17 bases separated the two germline ends. The CDR3 sequence is 17 residues long. CDR1 is LNHNV and CDR2 is YYDKDF in the germline V gene (reference sequence). A sample-barcoded 5' primer and a J-beta primer mix were used in a second PCR of about 6 to 11 cycles. Via MiXCR, TCRdb re-called the 5' RACE reads, giving one row per CDR3 protein. The table has about 1.4 million distinct CDR3 sequences, 59% seen once. The clonotype comes from a man in his late teens or twenties in good health. This chain links TRBV15 with TRBJ2-7; the D gene is possibly TRBD2 (6 bases). The sample comprised blood. The CDR3 bases are TGTGCCACCAGCAGAGATGGAATAGCGGCCCAGGCCTACGAGCAGTACTTC. Translated: CATSRDGIAAQAYEQYF.